These T cell receptor beta chains were read from a single sample in a study of blood T cell repertoires in COVID-19. Profiled with immunoSEQ multiplex PCR; TCRdb holds only in-frame clones, not every one. The sample carries over 95,000 clones, more than 80% recorded once. Material: peripheral blood. These receptors came from a woman in her fifties or sixties with COVID-19, enrolled during active disease. Each CDR3 is given with its conserved first and last residue. The D gene is left open where the match is weak. Size is omitted from some rows. Given values are once, few, many or a class for expanded clones.

>once|TRBV28|TRBJ2-3|TRBD2
TGTGCCAGCAGTTTGGCAGCGGGGGGCACAGATACGCAGTATTTT
CASSLAAGGTDTQYF
>.|TRBV25-1|TRBJ1-2|.
TGTGCCAGCAGTGAAAGCTTTGGCTACACCTTC
CASSESFGYTF
>.|TRBV7-3|TRBJ2-5|TRBD1
TGTGCCAGCAGCTTAAGGTCGACAGGGGGTGGGGAGACCCAGTACTTC
CASSLRSTGGGETQYF
>.|TRBV6-5|TRBJ1-2|TRBD1
TGTGCCAGCAGTTACGGACAGGGGAACCTTTATGGCTACACCTTC
CASSYGQGNLYGYTF
>few|TRBV25-1|TRBJ1-4|TRBD1
TGTGCCAGCAGTTCCTTGACAGGGAATGAAAAACTGTTTTTT
CASSSLTGNEKLFF
>.|TRBV5-8|TRBJ2-5|TRBD2
TGTGCCAGCAACCGGGGGGAGGAGAAAGTAGAGACCCAGTACTTC
CASNRGEEKVETQYF
>once|TRBV7-6|TRBJ1-5|.
TGTGCCAGCAGCTTACAGGGTGTCAATCAGCCCCAGCATTTT
CASSLQGVNQPQHF
>.|TRBV5-4|TRBJ2-3|TRBD2
TGTGCCAGCGCGGGACTAGCGGAAACGGTTGGTACGCAGTATTTT
CASAGLAETVGTQYF
>.|TRBV9|TRBJ1-2|.
TGTGCCAGCAGCGTAGCTATGCGCGGGGGAAACTATGGCTACACCTTC
CASSVAMRGGNYGYTF
>.|TRBV9|TRBJ1-2|.
TGTGCCAGCAGCGTAACCGACAGGACGGACTATGGCTACACCTTC
CASSVTDRTDYGYTF
>.|TRBV7-2|TRBJ2-5|TRBD2
TGTGCCAGCAGCCGTACTAGCGGCCAAGAGACCCAGTACTTC
CASSRTSGQETQYF
>.|TRBV6-7|TRBJ2-7|.
TGTGCCAGCAGTTACAGTCTAGACTTC
CASSYSLDF
>.|TRBV25-1|TRBJ2-3|TRBD1
TGTGCCAGCAGTGGATGGGACAGGGGGCTGGTAGATACGCAGTATTTT
CASSGWDRGLVDTQYF
>.|TRBV2|TRBJ1-3|.
TGTGCCAGCAGTGAAGCTTCAGGGGTCGCTGGAAACACCATATATTTT
CASSEASGVAGNTIYF
>few|TRBV5-1|TRBJ1-1|.
TGCGCCAGCAGCTTGGTACAGGGATCCCTTGGCGCTGAAGCTTTCTTT
CASSLVQGSLGAEAFF
>.|TRBV2|TRBJ2-7|.
TGTGCCAGCAGCTCGGGACACAGCTCCTACGAGCAGTACTTC
CASSSGHSSYEQYF
>.|TRBV7-9|TRBJ1-4|.
TGTGCCAGCAGCTTACGCGGCTCGGGGGAAAAACTGTTTTTT
CASSLRGSGEKLFF
>.|TRBV7-9|TRBJ1-1|.
TGTGCCAGCAGCTTAGCGAGGCCGGCCCCTGAAGCTTTCTTT
CASSLARPAPEAFF
>once|TRBV6-6|TRBJ1-2|.
TGTGCCAGCAGCCCCAGGGTGCGCGGCTACACCTTC
CASSPRVRGYTF
>.|TRBV11-2|TRBJ2-7|TRBD2
TGTGCCAGCAGCTACTCTAGCGGGGATAACTACGAGCAGTACTTC
CASSYSSGDNYEQYF
>.|TRBV5-4|TRBJ1-2|.
TGTGCCAGCAGCTTTGGTTATGCGAGTCAGGGCTATGGCTACACCTTC
CASSFGYASQGYGYTF
>.|TRBV3-1/TRBV3-2|TRBJ2-3|TRBD2
TGTGCCAGCAGCCAAGATCGCCTAGCGGACACAGATACGCAGTATTTT
CASSQDRLADTDTQYF
>.|TRBV21-1|TRBJ1-1|.
TGTGCCAGCAGCAAGTCCCGGGACAACCGGAGGTACACTGAAGCTTTCTTT
CASSKSRDNRRYTEAFF
>.|TRBV4-2|TRBJ1-2|.
TGTGCCAGCAGCCAGGGAGGGATGTATGGCTACACCTTC
CASSQGGMYGYTF
>few|TRBV5-1|TRBJ2-6|.
TGCGCCAGCAGCTTGGTCAGCTCTGGGGCCAACGTCCTGACTTTC
CASSLVSSGANVLTF
>.|TRBV19|TRBJ1-3|.
TGTGCCAGTAGTACCCTTCTTCTCTCTGGAAACACCATATATTTT
CASSTLLLSGNTIYF
>.|TRBV6-5|TRBJ1-5|.
TGTGCCAGCAGTTACTCGGCCAGCGATCAGCCCCAGCATTTT
CASSYSASDQPQHF
>once|TRBV30|TRBJ1-5|.
TGTGCCTGTGGACGGGTCGATCAGCCCCAGCATTTT
CACGRVDQPQHF
>once|TRBV2|TRBJ1-2|TRBD1
TGTGCCAGCAGTGAAGGGGACAGTAATGGCTACACCTTC
CASSEGDSNGYTF
>.|TRBV6-4|TRBJ1-2|TRBD1
TGTGCCAGCAGTATGACAGGGACAGCTGACCGCTACACCTTC
CASSMTGTADRYTF